The 11 T cell receptor beta chains listed next were all sequenced from one sample in a study of identical twins. MiXCR was run by TCRdb on the 5' RACE reads, yielding one entry per CDR3 protein. The table has roughly 280,000 distinct CDR3 sequences, roughly 8.6% seen once. The sample was also linked to a second study, of yellow fever vaccine responses in identical twins.

The sequencing input was CD8+ T cells sorted from blood. All receptors derive from a woman under 30 in good health.

This clonotype was observed many times. The V and J genes are TRBV12-3 or TRBV12-4 and TRBJ2-3, with 7 nucleotides matching TRBD2. This CDR3 comprises 12 residues. The V gene end was trimmed by 7 bases and the J gene end by 6 bases; junction bases not matched to a gene: 4. The CDR3, as DNA: TGTGCCAGCACCTCAGCGGGGGATACGCAGTATTTT. Protein: CASTSAGDTQYF.

This clonotype was detected a few times. The rearrangement links TRBV7-9 to TRBJ2-7, with unresolved D. Trimming removed 4 bases from V and 3 bases from J, with 13 bases in between. The CDR3 has 14 residues. Looked up from germline, CDR1 is SEHNR and CDR2 is FQNEAQ (reference sequence). The CDR3 sequence is CASSSSGQDYEQYF. The CDR3 bases are TGTGCCAGCAGCTCCTCCGGGCAGGACTACGAGCAGTACTTC.

This clonotype showed up just a few times. V usage is TRBV4-3 and J usage is TRBJ2-7; D is possibly TRBD1 (6 bases). The CDR3 contains 15 residues. V was shortened by 1 base and J by 2 bases, with 12 bases between the two germline ends. Germline CDR1 reads LGHNA; CDR2 reads YSLEER. CDR3 sequence (DNA): TGCGCCAGCAGCCAAGGGTGGGACATCGCCTACGAGCAGTACTTC. The encoded protein is CASSQGWDIAYEQYF.

This clonotype was counted at least ten times. The chain couples TRBV28 to TRBJ2-7, with a possible D match to TRBD1 (5 bases). The V end was cut by 3 bases, the J end by 1 base, with 10 bases between. Germline lookup yields CDR1 MDHEN and CDR2 SYDVKM. The CDR3 consists of 14 residues. CDR3 region: CASSFPTVSYEQYF. Here the CDR3 DNA reads TGTGCCAGCAGTTTTCCGACAGTTTCCTACGAGCAGTACTTC.

To note about this clonotype: A read error is possible here, since a much larger clone lies one base away. The chain combines TRBV3-1 with TRBJ1-1; the D gene is possibly TRBD1 (5 bases). The germline V and J ends were trimmed by 3 bases and 4 bases, with 6 bases remaining between them. CDR1 LGHDT and CDR2 YNNKEL come from the germline V gene (reference sequence). The length of the CDR3 is 12 residues. The DNA of the CDR3 is TGTGCCAGCAGCCAGGGGACCACTGAAGCTTTCTTT. Translated: CASSQGTTEAFF. Supplemented by reference TRBV3-1 and TRBJ1-1, the full variable domain reads DTAVSQTPKYLVTQMGNDKSIKCEQNLGHDTMYWYKQDSKKFLKIMFSYNNKELIINETVPNRFSPKSPDKAHLNLHINSLELGDSAVYFCASSQGTTEAFFGQGTRLTVV.

This clonotype was picked up a small number of times. This rearrangement joins TRBV11-1 to TRBJ2-3, with 7 bases matching TRBD2. This CDR3 comprises 15 residues. The J segment lost 1 base and the V segment lost 2 bases, leaving 3 bases of the junction unmatched. Looked up from germline, CDR1 is SGHAT and CDR2 is FQDESV (reference sequence). CDR3 residues: CASSLFSGGTDTQYF. CDR3 DNA: TGTGCCAGCAGCTTATTCAGCGGGGGCACAGATACGCAGTATTTT.

The table lists this clonotype with many counts. The chain combines TRBV4-3 with TRBJ2-7; weak D call: TRBD1 (5 bases). The CDR3 is made up of 14 amino acids. V lost 1 base to trimming and J lost 2 bases, with 9 bases between them. CDR1 and CDR2 (germline): LGHNA, YSLEER. The CDR3 sequence: CASSQAAGTYEQYF. The CDR3 DNA reads as TGCGCCAGCAGCCAAGCCGCAGGGACCTACGAGCAGTACTTC.

The chain is built from TRBV28 and TRBJ2-7; 7 bases align to TRBD2. CDR1 is MDHEN and CDR2 is SYDVKM in the germline V gene. The trim removed 6 bases at V and 0 bases at J, leaving 5 bases unmatched. The CDR3 has 14 amino acids. The CDR3 is CASSGLVISYEQYF. Written as DNA, the CDR3 is TGTGCCAGCAGCGGACTAGTGATCTCCTACGAGCAGTACTTC.

This clonotype was observed many times. This chain uses TRBV3-1 with TRBJ1-1; TRBD1 is a possible D gene (6 bases). CDR3 length: 13 amino acids. Germline values: CDR1 LGHDT, CDR2 YNNKEL (reference sequence). Trimming took 4 bases from V and 5 from J, leaving 11 bases between them. For the CDR3, the DNA is TGTGCCAGCAGCCCACAGGGTAGTACTGAAGCTTTCTTT. Its translation: CASSPQGSTEAFF.

There are many counts of this clonotype. The rearrangement uses TRBV27 and TRBJ2-7; TRBD1 matches 9 bases. Germline trimming cut 5 bases from V and 0 bases from J; bases unmatched to any gene: 11. The V gene's germline CDR1 is MNHEY and CDR2 SMNVEV (reference sequence). CDR3 length equals 17 residues. The CDR3 spells CASSPPPTGGSSYEQYF. The CDR3 coding sequence is TGTGCCAGCAGTCCGCCCCCGACAGGGGGAAGCTCCTACGAGCAGTACTTC.

This clonotype was seen repeatedly, ten times or more. The chain employs TRBV5-6 and TRBJ2-7; D not resolved. This CDR3 contains 12 residues. The germline V gene encodes CDR1 SGHDT and CDR2 YYEEEE. V was clipped by 4 bases and J by 0 bases, with 5 bases between them. The CDR3 protein is CASSQSSYEQYF. For the CDR3, the DNA is TGTGCCAGCAGCCAAAGCTCCTACGAGCAGTACTTC.